One sample yielded the 5 T cell receptor beta chains listed below, sequenced in a study of blood T cells in healthy people across ages. A second PCR of 7 to 11 cycles used a sample-barcoded 5' primer and a J-beta primer mix. In TCRdb, the 5' RACE reads were re-called with MiXCR into one record per CDR3 protein. This table has 600,000 to 800,000 distinct CDR3 sequences, roughly 21% appearing once. The sample taken for sequencing was blood. Receptors originate from a man aged 70-80 years in good health.

This clonotype was counted a few times. This rearrangement joins TRBV10-3 to TRBJ2-2; no reliable D call. V lost 6 bases and J 1 base, leaving 15 bases between the germline ends. CDR3 length: 16 residues. The V gene's germline CDR1 is ENHRY and CDR2 SYGVKD. CDR3 sequence (DNA): TGTGCCATCAGGCCGTCGGGCGGAGAGAACACCGGGGAGCTGTTTTTT. This encodes CAIRPSGGENTGELFF.

With regard to this clonotype: The CDR3 end shows no conserved phenylalanine or tryptophan, and so a read error is likely. CDR3 in amino acids: CASRLRLTDTQYS. CDR3 sequence (DNA): TGTGCCAGCAGACTTCGACTCACAGATACGCAGTATTCT. This chain links TRBV28 with TRBJ2-3; D is unclear. CDR3 length equals 13 residues. V lost 6 bases and J lost 2, with 9 bases in between. Germline V gene data show CDR1 as MDHEN and CDR2 as SYDVKM.

The CDR3 loop is CASSSIGGRGSEETQYF. CDR3 sequence (DNA): TGTGCCAGCAGTTCGATCGGGGGCCGAGGGTCGGAAGAGACCCAGTACTTC. The rearrangement joins TRBV12-3 or TRBV12-4 to TRBJ2-5; the D gene could be TRBD1 or TRBD2 (6 bases each). V was pared by 4 bases and J by 3 bases, with 21 bases between. CDR3 size: 17 residues.

This clonotype was counted ten times or more. The V and J genes are TRBV5-6 and TRBJ2-5, with D uncertain. The DNA end favors TRBJ2-7, so the J call may be wrong. This CDR3 comprises 15 residues. CDR1 is SGHDT and CDR2 is YYEEEE in the germline V gene. This CDR3 is CASSSNFQVLYEQYF. The CDR3 region has the DNA TGTGCCAGCAGCTCGAACTTTCAGGTACTCTACGAGCAGTACTTC.

The V call is TRBV20-1, the J call TRBJ2-7; D gene uncertain. Germline V gene lookup returns CDR1 DFQATT and CDR2 SNEGSKA (reference sequence). Trimming removed 7 bases from V and 0 bases from J, with 7 bases in between. CDR3 length: 11 residues. CDR3 nucleotides: TGCAGTGTTCCCAGCTCCTACGAGCAGTACTTC. Translation: CSVPSSYEQYF.